This T cell receptor beta chain was identified in a study of shared clonotypes between healthy human individuals. Findings and limits, study-wide: Memory subsets generally showed smaller estimated richness than naive subsets did. Inspection by rarefaction showed sorted-subset sequencing to be incomplete despite large depth.

A remark on this clone: Its cognate antigen is unknown.

Assay execution took place at the deep level. Tens of thousands of T cell genomes (around 0.2 ug DNA) went into each sorted-subset replicate. Clones were read by immunoSEQ multiplex PCR, and TCRdb kept only the in-frame ones, dropping some. The table includes a few million clones, roughly 92% detected once. The germline V gene encodes CDR1 SGHRS and CDR2 YFSETQ. Trimming pared 3 bases from V and 7 bases from J, leaving 6 bases between. The CDR3 is 11 amino acids. The TCR comes from a man between 18 and 29 years old in good health. The specimen was naive CD4+ T cells sorted from blood. Regarding subset: CD45RA+ positively selected. The chain links TRBV5-1 to TRBJ2-3, with D unresolved. Here the CDR3 reads CASSYGNTQYF. CDR3 DNA sequence: TGCGCCAGCAGCTACGGTAATACGCAGTATTTT.